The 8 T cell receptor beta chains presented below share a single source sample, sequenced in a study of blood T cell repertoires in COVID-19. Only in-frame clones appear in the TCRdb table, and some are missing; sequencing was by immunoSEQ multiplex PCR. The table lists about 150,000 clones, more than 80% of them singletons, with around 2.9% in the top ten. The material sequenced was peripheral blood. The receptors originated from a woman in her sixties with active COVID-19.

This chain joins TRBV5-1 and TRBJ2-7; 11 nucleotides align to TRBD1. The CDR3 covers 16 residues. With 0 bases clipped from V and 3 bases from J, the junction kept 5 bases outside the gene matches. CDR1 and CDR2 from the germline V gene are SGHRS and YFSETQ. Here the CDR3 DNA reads TGCGCCAGCAGCTTGGAAGGACAGGGGGCATTCTACGAGCAGTACTTC. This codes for CASSLEGQGAFYEQYF.

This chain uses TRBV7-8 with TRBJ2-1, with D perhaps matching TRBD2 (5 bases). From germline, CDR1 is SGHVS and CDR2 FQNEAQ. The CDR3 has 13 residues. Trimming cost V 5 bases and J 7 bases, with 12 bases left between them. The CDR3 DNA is TGTGCCAGCAGCCCCAGCGGAGGTAATGAGCAGTTCTTC. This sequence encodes CASSPSGGNEQFF.

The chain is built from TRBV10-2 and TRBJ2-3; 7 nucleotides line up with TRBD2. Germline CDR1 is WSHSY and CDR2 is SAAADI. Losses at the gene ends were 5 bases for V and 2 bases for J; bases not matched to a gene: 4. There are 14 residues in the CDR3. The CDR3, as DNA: TGCGCCAGCAGTCGGAGCGGGAACACAGATACGCAGTATTTT. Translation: CASSRSGNTDTQYF.

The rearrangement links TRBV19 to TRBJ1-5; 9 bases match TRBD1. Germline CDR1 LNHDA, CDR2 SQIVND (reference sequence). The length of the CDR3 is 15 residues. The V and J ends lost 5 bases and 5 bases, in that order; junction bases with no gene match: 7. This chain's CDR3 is CASSPGTGFYQPQHF. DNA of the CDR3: TGTGCCAGTAGTCCCGGGACAGGGTTCTATCAGCCCCAGCATTTT.

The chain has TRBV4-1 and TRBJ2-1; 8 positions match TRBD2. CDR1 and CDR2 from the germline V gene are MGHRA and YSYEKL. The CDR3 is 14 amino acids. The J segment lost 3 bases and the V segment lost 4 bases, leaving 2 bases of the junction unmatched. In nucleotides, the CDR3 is TGCGCCAGCAGCCGAACTAGCGGCTACAATGAGCAGTTCTTC. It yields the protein CASSRTSGYNEQFF.

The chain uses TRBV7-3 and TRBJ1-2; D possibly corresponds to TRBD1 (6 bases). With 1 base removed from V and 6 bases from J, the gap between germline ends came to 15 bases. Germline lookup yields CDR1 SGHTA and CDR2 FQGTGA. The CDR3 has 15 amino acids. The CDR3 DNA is TGTGCCAGCAGCTTAAGTCCCGCAGGGGTCAATGGCTACACCTTC. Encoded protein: CASSLSPAGVNGYTF.

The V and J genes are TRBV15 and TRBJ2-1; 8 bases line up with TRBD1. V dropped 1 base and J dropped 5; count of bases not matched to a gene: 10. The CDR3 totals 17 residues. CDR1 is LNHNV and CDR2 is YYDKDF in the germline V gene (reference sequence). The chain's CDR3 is CATSRALQGARNNEQFF. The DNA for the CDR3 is TGTGCCACCAGCAGAGCCCTCCAGGGGGCGAGAAACAATGAGCAGTTCTTC.

The CDR3 DNA sequence: TGTGCCAGTAGTATAGAACAGGTTTACTCTGGGGCCAACGTCCTGACTTTC. The encoded protein is CASSIEQVYSGANVLTF. The chain employs TRBV19 and TRBJ2-6; D possibly corresponds to TRBD1 (5 bases). Trimming cost V 0 bases and J 0 bases, with 9 bases left between them. The CDR3 is 17 residues long. Germline V gene sequence: CDR1 LNHDA, CDR2 SQIVND (reference sequence). The whole variable domain, remainder taken from reference TRBV19 and TRBJ2-6, is DGGITQSPKYLFRKEGQNVTLSCEQNLNHDAMYWYRQDPGQGLRLIYYSQIVNDFQKGDIAEGYSVSREKKESFPLTVTSAQKNPTAFYLCASSIEQVYSGANVLTFGAGSRLTVL.